These 14 T cell receptor beta chains came from one sample sequenced in a study of human T cells and chemical hapten exposure. Time point denoted: pre-sensitization, week 0. Noted treatment: therapeutic diphenylcyclopropenone sensitization with weekly scalp DPC. MiXCR, run by TCRdb on the RACE reads, gives a single entry per CDR3 protein. The profile covers more than 300,000 distinct CDR3 sequences, with 5.1% appearing a single time and just over 2.5% taken by the ten largest. Material: whole blood, obtained in connection with sensitization to the hapten diphenylcyclopropenone (DPC). These receptors came from a woman between 45 and 60 years old with alopecia areata. Some clones in this sample may be carry-over from other donors' samples.

In its sample, this clonotype was seen many times. The chain links TRBV30 to TRBJ1-6; a possible D gene is TRBD1 (5 bases). V lost 3 bases and J lost 11, with 14 bases in between. Germline V gene lookup returns CDR1 GTSNPN and CDR2 SVGIG (reference sequence). CDR3 size: 13 residues. The CDR3 loop is CAWRRVGEPPLHF. In nucleotides, the CDR3 is TGTGCCTGGAGACGTGTGGGGGAACCACCCCTCCACTTT.

This clonotype was found many times. The chain links TRBV7-9 to TRBJ2-5; a possible D gene is TRBD2 (6 bases). This CDR3 region has 16 residues. The V gene's germline CDR1 is SEHNR and CDR2 FQNEAQ (reference sequence). Trimming removed 0 bases from V and 2 bases from J, with 13 bases in between. CDR3 in DNA: TGTGCCAGCAGCTTAGCGGCGGGACGGAGACAAGAGACCCAGTACTTC. Amino acid sequence: CASSLAAGRRQETQYF.

J is TRBJ1-6 and V is TRBV5-5; the match to TRBD1 covers 7 bases. The CDR3 consists of 13 residues. Losses at the gene ends were 7 bases for V and 10 bases for J; bases not matched to a gene: 8. Looked up from germline, CDR1 is SGHKS and CDR2 is YYEKEE (reference sequence). Here the CDR3 reads CASATGEGSPLHF. The CDR3 DNA reads as TGTGCCAGCGCAACAGGGGAAGGGTCACCCCTCCACTTT.

The chain carries TRBV4-1 and TRBJ1-5; no clear D gene. This CDR3 has 13 amino acids. Germline V lookup: CDR1 MGHRA, CDR2 YSYEKL. The V and J ends lost 3 bases and 5 bases respectively, with 8 bases between them. The CDR3 DNA is TGCGCCAGCAGCCATGGCGGTGATCAGCCCCAGCATTTT. It encodes CASSHGGDQPQHF.

This clonotype appeared a few times. The chain couples TRBV5-1 to TRBJ2-1; D is undetermined. Per the germline V gene, CDR1 is SGHRS and CDR2 is YFSETQ. The CDR3 runs to 16 residues. V was cut by 3 bases and J by 0 bases, with 13 bases left in between. The CDR3 sequence: CASSWPKGSSYNEQFF. In nucleotides, the CDR3 is TGCGCCAGCAGCTGGCCGAAGGGAAGCTCCTACAATGAGCAGTTCTTC. Combining the CDR3 with reference TRBV5-1 and TRBJ2-1 gives the whole variable domain KAGVTQTPRYLIKTRGQQVTLSCSPISGHRSVSWYQQTPGQGLQFLFEYFSETQRNKGNFPGRFSGRQFSNSRSEMNVSTLELGDSALYLCASSWPKGSSYNEQFFGPGTRLTVL.

This clonotype was counted ten times or more. The rearrangement links TRBV6-5 to TRBJ2-7, with 8 positions matching TRBD2. The V gene's germline CDR1 is MNHEY and CDR2 SVGAGI. V shed 5 bases and J 5 bases; nucleotides not matched to a gene: 8. The CDR3 consists of 14 residues. The chain's CDR3 is CASSPTGGNNEQYF. For the CDR3, the DNA is TGTGCCAGCAGTCCAACGGGGGGGAACAACGAGCAGTACTTC.

In its sample, this clonotype was seen many times. The chain joins TRBV12-3 or TRBV12-4 to TRBJ2-6; D gene unclear. Deletions cut 7 bases from V and 0 bases from J, with 13 bases between. The CDR3 length is 16 residues. CDR3 in DNA: TGTGCCAGCACCACTACTGATCCCTCTGGGGCCAACGTCCTGACTTTC. It codes for CASTTTDPSGANVLTF.

V usage is TRBV7-2 and J usage is TRBJ2-1; D perhaps matches TRBD1 (7 bases). The length of the CDR3 is 13 residues. V gave up 3 bases and J gave up 6 bases, with 9 bases separating them. Germline lookup yields CDR1 SGHTA and CDR2 FQGNSA. For the CDR3, the DNA is TGTGCCAGCAGCTTCCAGGGGGGCAATGAGCAGTTCTTC. The encoded protein is CASSFQGGNEQFF.

Only a few counts were recorded for this clonotype. The chain combines TRBV6-5 with TRBJ2-7, with 9 bases lining up with TRBD1. The CDR3 covers 16 residues. Looked up from germline, CDR1 is MNHEY and CDR2 is SVGAGI. Trimming at V came to 4 bases and at J to 6 bases, leaving 13 bases not matched to a gene. The chain's CDR3 is CASSSGAGTGFSEQYF. CDR3 nucleotides: TGTGCCAGCAGTTCCGGAGCCGGGACAGGGTTCAGCGAGCAGTACTTC.

This clonotype was counted at least ten times. V is TRBV7-2 and J is TRBJ2-2; D is unresolved. Trimming took off 4 bases at V and 4 bases at J, with 7 bases between the two ends. Germline V gives CDR1 SGHTA, CDR2 FQGNSA. The CDR3 spans 13 residues. CDR3 region: CASSYSRTGELFF. The CDR3 bases are TGTGCCAGCAGCTACAGCCGCACCGGGGAGCTGTTTTTT.

The genes are TRBV9 and TRBJ2-3, with 13 bases identical to TRBD2. CDR1 is SGDLS and CDR2 is YYNGEE in the germline V gene. The CDR3 extends over 18 amino acids. The V segment lost 4 bases and the J segment 0 bases; nucleotides outside the gene matches: 8. CDR3: CASSSGTSGTTSTDTQYF. In DNA, the CDR3 is TGTGCCAGCAGCTCCGGGACTAGCGGGACGACCAGCACAGATACGCAGTATTTT.

This clonotype was detected only a few times. This chain connects TRBV9 to TRBJ2-2, with unresolved D. V lost 5 bases and J lost 1, with 12 bases in between. The CDR3 length is 15 residues. Looked up from germline, CDR1 is SGDLS and CDR2 is YYNGEE. DNA of the CDR3: TGTGCCAGCAGTGAAAGGATGGGGAACACCGGGGAGCTGTTTTTT. Amino acid sequence: CASSERMGNTGELFF. Complete variable domain (other parts from reference TRBV9 and TRBJ2-2): DSGVTQTPKHLITATGQRVTLRCSPRSGDLSVYWYQQSLDQGLQFLIQYYNGEERAKGNILERFSAQQFPDLHSELNLSSLELGDSALYFCASSERMGNTGELFFGEGSRLTVL.

In this sample, this clonotype turned up many times. The CDR3 nucleotides read TGTGCCAGCAGCCCCCGAGGGGCGATGCCAGGCGAGCAGTACTTC. Translating it yields CASSPRGAMPGEQYF. The V gene is TRBV14, the J gene TRBJ2-7; possibly TRBD1 or TRBD2 for D (5 bases each). From germline, CDR1 is SGHDN and CDR2 FVKESK. V was shortened by 4 bases and J by 6 bases, with 19 bases between the two germline ends. This CDR3 has 15 amino acids.

This clonotype has a count of ten or more. This sequence joins TRBV7-8 and TRBJ1-5; TRBD1 aligns across 7 bases. The junction had 13 bases not matched to a gene; V was cut back by 6 bases and J by 5 bases. Germline CDR1 is SGHVS and CDR2 is FQNEAQ. This CDR3 is built from 16 residues. CDR3 sequence: CASSRTADRDHQPQHF. The DNA of the CDR3 is TGTGCCAGCAGTAGGACCGCTGACAGGGACCATCAGCCCCAGCATTTT.